The 5 T cell receptor beta chains given below trace back to one sample, sequenced in a study of T-cell memory formation after mild COVID-19. Each CDR3 protein is one row after TCRdb ran MiXCR on the 5' RACE reads. The profile shows hundreds of thousands of distinct CDR3 sequences, 28% of them singletons. Sequences were obtained from PBMCs or a T cell subset sorted from them (not recorded which). These receptors came from an adult woman who had mild COVID-19 (a few samples of this study predate the infection). Cell type and time point are not known.

This clonotype was seen a few times. This rearrangement joins TRBV28 to TRBJ2-1; D is ambiguous. Germline V gene sequence: CDR1 MDHEN, CDR2 SYDVKM. The CDR3 loop spans 14 amino acids. The V end lost 7 bases, the J end lost 3 bases, and 13 bases lay between the germline ends. CDR3 protein: CASKLSPDYNEQFF. CDR3 coding DNA: TGTGCCAGCAAATTATCCCCCGACTACAATGAGCAGTTCTTC.

This clonotype has more than one count but fewer than ten. The chain employs TRBV3-1 and TRBJ2-7, with D perhaps assigned TRBD1 or TRBD2 (5 bases each). Germline V gene sequence: CDR1 LGHDT, CDR2 YNNKEL (reference sequence). Trimming cost V 4 bases and J 12 bases, with 16 bases left between them. CDR3 length: 12 amino acids. CDR3 loop: CASSPPRGETYF. CDR3 DNA sequence: TGTGCCAGCAGCCCACCCCGAGGGGAGACGTACTTC.

This clonotype was observed a few times. The V and J genes are TRBV12-3 or TRBV12-4 and TRBJ2-1; D call uncertain. The V end lost 0 bases, the J end lost 7 bases, and 7 bases lay between the germline ends. CDR3 size: 13 residues. This chain's CDR3 is CASSLAVGNEQFF. The CDR3 region has the DNA TGTGCCAGCAGTTTAGCGGTGGGGAATGAGCAGTTCTTC.

This clonotype was seen only a few times. V gene TRBV11-3 combines with J gene TRBJ2-3; TRBD2 matches 11 bases. This CDR3 region has 18 residues. Germline trimming cut 5 bases from V and 3 bases from J; bases unmatched to any gene: 13. CDR1 and CDR2 from the germline V gene are SGHNT and YENEEA. CDR3 residues: CASSLLHIAGGGTDTQYF. In DNA form, the CDR3 reads TGTGCCAGCAGCCTCCTCCATATAGCGGGAGGGGGGACAGATACGCAGTATTTT.

The V gene is TRBV20-1, the J gene TRBJ2-1; possible D gene TRBD1, 6 bases. Trimming cost V 6 bases and J 2 bases, with 23 bases left between them. Looked up from germline, CDR1 is DFQATT and CDR2 is SNEGSKA (reference sequence). The CDR3 runs to 17 residues. CDR3 in amino acids: CSATQPWTVDTYNEQFF. The DNA for the CDR3 is TGCAGTGCCACCCAACCTTGGACAGTAGATACCTACAATGAGCAGTTCTTC.